The rows below give T cell receptor beta chains drawn from one sample of a study of patients and donors after allogeneic stem cell transplantation. TCRdb reanalysed the RT-PCR reads using MiXCR and keeps one entry per CDR3 protein. The sample yields 900,000 to 1,000,000 distinct CDR3 sequences, roughly 18% seen once. Input material: blood, either unsorted or a sorted T cell fraction (not recorded which). Source of these receptors: a human donor who was either an allogeneic HSCT recipient or a stem cell or donor lymphocyte infusion donor (not recorded which). It is not recorded whose cells these are; they may come from a transplant donor. Both conserved end residues are part of each CDR3. Each record gives: J gene, D gene, V gene, clone size, CDR3 DNA, CDR3 protein. The D gene is left open where the match is weak. The size entry is marked missing in some rows and otherwise reads once, few, many or a size class.

J gene: TRBJ2-1; D gene: TRBD1; V gene: TRBV25-1; clone size: few; CDR3 DNA: TGTGCCAGCAGTGTACCAACAGGACAGGGACACGGCAATGAGCAGTTCTTC; CDR3 protein: CASSVPTGQGHGNEQFF
J gene: TRBJ2-1; D gene: -; V gene: TRBV5-1; clone size: many; CDR3 DNA: TGCGCCAGCAGCTTTGGTAGCTTGAATGAGCAGTTCTTC; CDR3 protein: CASSFGSLNEQFF
J gene: TRBJ1-2; D gene: -; V gene: TRBV5-1; clone size: few; CDR3 DNA: TGCGCCAGCAGCCCCGCTGAGGGTGGCTATGGCTACACCTTC; CDR3 protein: CASSPAEGGYGYTF
J gene: TRBJ2-1; D gene: TRBD2; V gene: TRBV11-2; clone size: few; CDR3 DNA: TGTGCCAGCAGCGCTGGACTAGCGGGAGCCCGGAATGAGCAGTTCTTC; CDR3 protein: CASSAGLAGARNEQFF
J gene: TRBJ1-1; D gene: TRBD1; V gene: TRBV2; clone size: few; CDR3 DNA: TGTGCCAGCAGTGGCCGGACAGGGGCTGAAGCTTTCTTT; CDR3 protein: CASSGRTGAEAFF
J gene: TRBJ1-3; D gene: -; V gene: TRBV29-1; clone size: few; CDR3 DNA: TGCAGCGTTGAAGACAGGGGATACACCATATATTTT; CDR3 protein: CSVEDRGYTIYF
J gene: TRBJ2-5; D gene: -; V gene: TRBV5-1; clone size: few; CDR3 DNA: TGCGCCAGCAGCTTTGGCGGGATAAAAGAGACCCAGTACTTC; CDR3 protein: CASSFGGIKETQYF
J gene: TRBJ2-7; D gene: -; V gene: TRBV7-2; clone size: few; CDR3 DNA: TGTGCCAGCAGCTTAGCGCGAGCAGTTTCCTACGAGCAGTACTTC; CDR3 protein: CASSLARAVSYEQYF
J gene: TRBJ2-7; D gene: TRBD2; V gene: TRBV30; clone size: few; CDR3 DNA: TGTGCCTGGAGTGTAGGACTAGCGGGTTACGAGCAGTACTTC; CDR3 protein: CAWSVGLAGYEQYF
J gene: TRBJ2-1; D gene: TRBD2; V gene: TRBV11-2; clone size: -; CDR3 DNA: TGTGCCAGCAGCTTACAGCGTCTACTAGCGGGTCGAAACAATGAGCAGTTCTTC; CDR3 protein: CASSLQRLLAGRNNEQFF
J gene: TRBJ2-7; D gene: -; V gene: TRBV20-1; clone size: -; CDR3 DNA: TGCAGTGCTAGGCCCAACCGACAGGATAGCTCCTACGAGCAGTACTTC; CDR3 protein: CSARPNRQDSSYEQYF
J gene: TRBJ2-2; D gene: TRBD2; V gene: TRBV12-3/TRBV12-4; clone size: -; CDR3 DNA: TGTGCCACCCAAGCGGGATATAGTACCGGGGAGCTGTTTTTT; CDR3 protein: CATQAGYSTGELFF
J gene: TRBJ1-1; D gene: -; V gene: TRBV6-1; clone size: few; CDR3 DNA: TGTGCCAGCAGTGCGTCATCCACAGGGAACACTGAAGCTTTCTTT; CDR3 protein: CASSASSTGNTEAFF
J gene: TRBJ2-5; D gene: TRBD2; V gene: TRBV5-1; clone size: -; CDR3 DNA: TGCGCCAGCAGCAACTCGGGACTAGCGGCAGAGACCCAGTACTTC; CDR3 protein: CASSNSGLAAETQYF
J gene: TRBJ2-6; D gene: -; V gene: TRBV12-3/TRBV12-4; clone size: -; CDR3 DNA: TGTGCCAGCAGTTTAAGGGGCATTGGGGCCAACGTCCTGACTTTC; CDR3 protein: CASSLRGIGANVLTF
J gene: TRBJ2-3; D gene: TRBD1; V gene: TRBV6-1; clone size: few; CDR3 DNA: TGTGCCAGCAGTCCCCCGGACAGGGGAACAGATACGCAGTATTTT; CDR3 protein: CASSPPDRGTDTQYF
J gene: TRBJ1-1; D gene: -; V gene: TRBV11-2; clone size: few; CDR3 DNA: TGTGCCAGCACCAATCGAAACATGAACACTGAAGCTTTCTTT; CDR3 protein: CASTNRNMNTEAFF
J gene: TRBJ2-1; D gene: TRBD2; V gene: TRBV7-9; clone size: few; CDR3 DNA: TGTGCCAGCAGCGACGGGGGGACTTTAAACAATGAGCAGTTCTTC; CDR3 protein: CASSDGGTLNNEQFF
J gene: TRBJ1-1; D gene: -; V gene: TRBV5-6; clone size: few; CDR3 DNA: TGTGCCAGCAGCTTTTATAGACCAAAGCTGTTGGGCAGGAACACTGAAGCTTTCTTT; CDR3 protein: CASSFYRPKLLGRNTEAFF
J gene: TRBJ1-4; D gene: -; V gene: TRBV24-1; clone size: few; CDR3 DNA: TGTGCCACCAGTGCCCTGGGGGCCGAAAAACTGTTTTTT; CDR3 protein: CATSALGAEKLFF
J gene: TRBJ1-3; D gene: -; V gene: TRBV10-3; clone size: many; CDR3 DNA: TGTGCCACCACGACAGACCGGGACTCTAACTCTGGAAACACCATATATTTT; CDR3 protein: CATTTDRDSNSGNTIYF
J gene: TRBJ2-6; D gene: -; V gene: TRBV24-1; clone size: -; CDR3 DNA: TGTGCCACCAGTGGGACGGGGGCCAACGTCCTGACTTTC; CDR3 protein: CATSGTGANVLTF
J gene: TRBJ1-3; D gene: -; V gene: TRBV4-1; clone size: -; CDR3 DNA: TGCGCCAGCAGCCAATCGGGTGCTGGAAACACCATATATTTT; CDR3 protein: CASSQSGAGNTIYF
J gene: TRBJ2-1; D gene: -; V gene: TRBV6-5; clone size: few; CDR3 DNA: TGTGCCAGCAGTTACTTTGGCGTTAGCTCCTACAATGAGCAGTTCTTC; CDR3 protein: CASSYFGVSSYNEQFF
J gene: TRBJ2-7; D gene: -; V gene: TRBV9; clone size: -; CDR3 DNA: TGTGCCAGCAGCGTAGAATGGGGGACCGCCTACGAGCAGTACTTC; CDR3 protein: CASSVEWGTAYEQYF
J gene: TRBJ1-1; D gene: -; V gene: TRBV20-1; clone size: few; CDR3 DNA: TGCAGTGCTTCCCAGACACCGGGGTCTGAAGCTTTCTTT; CDR3 protein: CSASQTPGSEAFF
J gene: TRBJ1-1; D gene: -; V gene: TRBV27; clone size: many; CDR3 DNA: TGTGCCAGCAGTATGGGGGCGGGAACTGAAGCTTTCTTT; CDR3 protein: CASSMGAGTEAFF
J gene: TRBJ1-1; D gene: -; V gene: TRBV7-2; clone size: many; CDR3 DNA: TGTGCCAGCAGCTTAGCGAGTCGGGGGATCACTGAAGCTTTCTTT; CDR3 protein: CASSLASRGITEAFF
J gene: TRBJ1-2; D gene: -; V gene: TRBV10-3; clone size: -; CDR3 DNA: TGTGCCATCAGTGAGTCGGGGGACCGAAGTCGATATGGCTACACCTTC; CDR3 protein: CAISESGDRSRYGYTF
J gene: TRBJ2-3; D gene: -; V gene: TRBV15; clone size: -; CDR3 DNA: TGTGCCACCAGCAGGATTGTCGGGGATACGCAGTATTTT; CDR3 protein: CATSRIVGDTQYF
J gene: TRBJ1-1; D gene: -; V gene: TRBV5-1; clone size: few; CDR3 DNA: TGCGCCAGCTATCTACTTGGACCGAACACTGAAGCTTTCTTT; CDR3 protein: CASYLLGPNTEAFF
J gene: TRBJ2-2; D gene: -; V gene: TRBV12-3/TRBV12-4; clone size: many; CDR3 DNA: TGTGCCAGCAGTTTGAGGGGGGAGCTGTTTTTT; CDR3 protein: CASSLRGELFF
J gene: TRBJ2-3; D gene: TRBD1; V gene: TRBV6-2/TRBV6-3; clone size: once; CDR3 DNA: TGTGCCAGCAACCTGGACAGGGCGAGCCTTACTAGCACAGATACGCAGTATTTT; CDR3 protein: CASNLDRASLTSTDTQYF
J gene: TRBJ2-2; D gene: TRBD2; V gene: TRBV5-1; clone size: many; CDR3 DNA: TGCGCCAGCAGCCTTCAGGTAGCGGGGGCGAACACCGGGGAGCTGTTTTTT; CDR3 protein: CASSLQVAGANTGELFF
J gene: TRBJ1-1; D gene: -; V gene: TRBV10-3; clone size: -; CDR3 DNA: TGTGCCATCAGTGAGCGGGGGACGGACACTGAAGCTTTCTTT; CDR3 protein: CAISERGTDTEAFF
J gene: TRBJ1-6; D gene: -; V gene: TRBV15; clone size: few; CDR3 DNA: TGTGCCACCAGCAGAGATCAGGCCACAAAATATAATTCACCCCTCCACTTT; CDR3 protein: CATSRDQATKYNSPLHF
J gene: TRBJ2-1; D gene: -; V gene: TRBV7-9; clone size: -; CDR3 DNA: TGTGCCAGCAGCTTAGAACTAAGCGTCGATGAGCAGTTCTTC; CDR3 protein: CASSLELSVDEQFF
J gene: TRBJ2-1; D gene: -; V gene: TRBV30; clone size: -; CDR3 DNA: TGTGCCTGGACCCTAGGGCTGCACGTGGATTGGCAGTTCTTC; CDR3 protein: CAWTLGLHVDWQFF
J gene: TRBJ2-7; D gene: -; V gene: TRBV3-1; clone size: few; CDR3 DNA: TGTGCCAGCAGCCCACGTCGGGGGCTCTACGAGCAGTACTTC; CDR3 protein: CASSPRRGLYEQYF
J gene: TRBJ2-3; D gene: -; V gene: TRBV30; clone size: few; CDR3 DNA: TGTGCCTGGAGCCCTTCTCCGGGACAAGCCACAGATACGCAGTATTTT; CDR3 protein: CAWSPSPGQATDTQYF
J gene: TRBJ2-3; D gene: -; V gene: TRBV14; clone size: -; CDR3 DNA: TGTGCCAGCAGCGTAGGAGTTCTCAGCACAGATACGCAGTATTTT; CDR3 protein: CASSVGVLSTDTQYF
J gene: TRBJ2-2; D gene: TRBD1; V gene: TRBV12-3/TRBV12-4; clone size: many; CDR3 DNA: TGTGCCAGCAGTTTGGGGACAGGGCGAACGACCGGGGAGCTGTTTTTT; CDR3 protein: CASSLGTGRTTGELFF
J gene: TRBJ1-2; D gene: TRBD1; V gene: TRBV27; clone size: -; CDR3 DNA: TGTGCCAGCAGGATACTCAGGACAGGAGGGTATGGCTACACCTTC; CDR3 protein: CASRILRTGGYGYTF
J gene: TRBJ2-5; D gene: -; V gene: TRBV12-3/TRBV12-4; clone size: -; CDR3 DNA: TGTGCCAGCAGTTCCGCTCTACAGCAAGAGACCCAGTACTTC; CDR3 protein: CASSSALQQETQYF
J gene: TRBJ2-7; D gene: TRBD2; V gene: TRBV2; clone size: few; CDR3 DNA: TGTGCCAGCAGTGCTCTAGCGGGAGGTGTCGAGCAGTACTTC; CDR3 protein: CASSALAGGVEQYF
J gene: TRBJ1-1; D gene: -; V gene: TRBV6-5; clone size: once; CDR3 DNA: TGTGCCAGCAGTTTCCCCGGGAAGAACACTGAAGCTTTCTTT; CDR3 protein: CASSFPGKNTEAFF
J gene: TRBJ1-2; D gene: TRBD1; V gene: TRBV5-6; clone size: -; CDR3 DNA: TGTGCCAGCAGCCCGGGGCTGGGACAGGGAGACTATGGCTACACCTTC; CDR3 protein: CASSPGLGQGDYGYTF
J gene: TRBJ2-1; D gene: -; V gene: TRBV12-3/TRBV12-4; clone size: few; CDR3 DNA: TGTGCCAGCAGTTTAAGTCTAGCAGTCCCTGAGCAGTTCTTC; CDR3 protein: CASSLSLAVPEQFF
J gene: TRBJ2-3; D gene: TRBD2; V gene: TRBV9; clone size: -; CDR3 DNA: TGTGCCAGCAGCGTAGCCCTAGCGGGCCTCACAGATACGCAGTATTTT; CDR3 protein: CASSVALAGLTDTQYF
J gene: TRBJ2-3; D gene: -; V gene: TRBV2; clone size: few; CDR3 DNA: TGTGCCAGCAGGAGGAGTGTGATAGGCACAGATACGCAGTATTTT; CDR3 protein: CASRRSVIGTDTQYF
J gene: TRBJ2-2; D gene: -; V gene: TRBV5-1; clone size: -; CDR3 DNA: TGCGCCAGCAGCTTAGGAAGGGGCGTGGCCGGGGAGCTGTTTTTT; CDR3 protein: CASSLGRGVAGELFF
J gene: TRBJ2-1; D gene: TRBD2; V gene: TRBV12-3/TRBV12-4; clone size: few; CDR3 DNA: TGTGCCAGCAGTTTAGGCCCTCGGGGGGTACTCTACAATGAGCAGTTCTTC; CDR3 protein: CASSLGPRGVLYNEQFF
J gene: TRBJ1-5; D gene: -; V gene: TRBV20-1; clone size: few; CDR3 DNA: TGCAGTGCTCGAATGAAATCCCACAATCAGCCCCAGCATTTT; CDR3 protein: CSARMKSHNQPQHF
J gene: TRBJ1-5; D gene: TRBD1; V gene: TRBV9; clone size: few; CDR3 DNA: TGTGCCAGCAGCGTGACAGGGTATCAGCCCCAGCATTTT; CDR3 protein: CASSVTGYQPQHF
J gene: TRBJ2-3; D gene: -; V gene: TRBV20-1; clone size: -; CDR3 DNA: TGCAGTGCTAGAGTAACGTTGCGGTTCGCAGATACGCAGTATTTT; CDR3 protein: CSARVTLRFADTQYF
J gene: TRBJ1-4; D gene: -; V gene: TRBV5-8; clone size: -; CDR3 DNA: TGTGCCAGCAGCTTGATCCTACAGGGCGCTGAAAAACTGTTTTTT; CDR3 protein: CASSLILQGAEKLFF
J gene: TRBJ1-1; D gene: -; V gene: TRBV19; clone size: -; CDR3 DNA: TGTGCCAGTAGGGACTTATGGGCGCCCGGGGCTTTCTTT; CDR3 protein: CASRDLWAPGAFF
J gene: TRBJ1-1; D gene: -; V gene: TRBV20-1; clone size: -; CDR3 DNA: TGCAGTGCTAGAGTGCTGGGCAGGAACACTGAAGCTTTCTTT; CDR3 protein: CSARVLGRNTEAFF
J gene: TRBJ2-2; D gene: -; V gene: TRBV4-2; clone size: -; CDR3 DNA: TGTGCCAGCAGCCAAGGTCGTGGAGACTCCAGTACGAACACCGGGGAGCTGTTTTTT; CDR3 protein: CASSQGRGDSSTNTGELFF
J gene: TRBJ1-1; D gene: -; V gene: TRBV5-5; clone size: -; CDR3 DNA: TGTGCCAGCAGCCTTTCTAATGTGGGGGACGCTTTCTTT; CDR3 protein: CASSLSNVGDAFF